The next 9 T cell receptor beta chains were all read from a single sample in a study of shared clonotypes between healthy human individuals. TCRdb keeps only in-frame clones here, not all; method: immunoSEQ multiplex PCR. Of roughly 660,000 clones listed, 90% are singletons. The sequencing sample was made of memory CD8+ T cells from PBMCs. Subset in this sample: CD45RO+ cells pooled with CCR7-negative TemRA cells. These receptors all stem from a man aged 18 to 35 in good health. Some clones in this sample may be carry-over from other donors' samples.

The chain is built from TRBV4-3 and TRBJ2-5; TRBD2 matches 10 bases. The V gene's germline CDR1 is LGHNA and CDR2 YSLEER. Losses at the gene ends were 0 bases for V and 5 bases for J; bases not matched to a gene: 9. The CDR3 consists of 17 residues. The chain's CDR3 is CASSQDLAGVNGETQYF. In DNA form, the CDR3 reads TGCGCCAGCAGCCAAGATCTAGCGGGAGTCAACGGGGAGACCCAGTACTTC.

This sequence joins TRBV28 and TRBJ2-1; 8 nucleotides agree with TRBD1. CDR1 and CDR2 from the germline V gene are MDHEN and SYDVKM. The V and J ends lost 2 bases and 2 bases, in that order; junction bases with no gene match: 5. The CDR3 totals 16 residues. The CDR3 is CASSLEDRGPYNEQFF. CDR3 sequence (DNA): TGTGCCAGCAGTTTAGAAGACAGGGGCCCCTACAATGAGCAGTTCTTC.

In DNA form, the CDR3 reads TGTGCCAGTAGTCACAGGGATGCTTGGCGAGAGCAGTTCTTC. Encoded protein: CASSHRDAWREQFF. The chain combines TRBV19 with TRBJ2-1; D possibly corresponds to TRBD1 (6 bases). Per the germline V gene, CDR1 is LNHDA and CDR2 is SQIVND (reference sequence). CDR3 length: 14 residues. V was shortened by 5 bases and J by 10 bases, with 18 bases between the two germline ends.

The chain is built from TRBV9 and TRBJ2-5; TRBD1 aligns across 9 bases. The germline CDR1 and CDR2 sequences are SGDLS and YYNGEE. Losses at the gene ends were 4 bases for V and 1 base for J; bases not matched to a gene: 11. This CDR3 contains 17 residues. The CDR3 reads CASSYRAGQGSQETQYF. The CDR3 DNA follows: TGTGCCAGCAGCTATCGGGCGGGACAGGGTAGCCAAGAGACCCAGTACTTC.

This chain uses TRBV9 with TRBJ2-7; 8 bases line up with TRBD1. After removal of 0 bases from V and 3 bases from J, the junction contained 5 bases not matched to a gene. This CDR3 has 15 amino acids. The germline V gene has CDR1 SGDLS and CDR2 YYNGEE. The CDR3 region has the DNA TGTGCCAGCAGCGTAGTGGCAGGGGGCTTCTACGAGCAGTACTTC. Translating gives CASSVVAGGFYEQYF.

CDR3 sequence (DNA): TGTGCCAGCAGCCAAGGACTAGCGAGACAAGAGACCCAGTACTTC. Protein sequence: CASSQGLARQETQYF. The chain couples TRBV9 to TRBJ2-5, with 9 bases matching TRBD2. Looked up from germline, CDR1 is SGDLS and CDR2 is YYNGEE. Trimming removed 4 bases from V and 2 bases from J; junction bases left unmatched: 6. The CDR3 runs 15 residues.

This chain connects TRBV27 to TRBJ2-1, with TRBD1 matching 10 bases. V trimming: 6 bases; J trimming: 4 bases; junction bases outside the gene matches: 9. CDR1 is MNHEY and CDR2 is SMNVEV in the germline V gene (reference sequence). The CDR3 is 16 residues long. The CDR3 spells CASSPLGDRGYNEQFF. The CDR3 nucleotides read TGTGCCAGCAGCCCCTTAGGGGACAGGGGTTACAATGAGCAGTTCTTC.

The chain links TRBV27 to TRBJ2-7; perhaps TRBD2 as D (5 bases). Per germline, CDR1 MNHEY and CDR2 SMNVEV (reference sequence). The CDR3 runs to 15 residues. The V and J ends lost 6 bases and 5 bases respectively, with 20 bases between them. CDR3 nucleotide sequence: TGTGCCAGCAGCTTTGGATCTAGCCTCGTAGACGAGCAGTACTTC. Protein product: CASSFGSSLVDEQYF.

A note on this clone: At the DNA level, this CDR3 is encoded by other sequences in the same sample as well. The gene calls are TRBV10-3 and TRBJ1-3; D uncertain. V was cut by 2 bases and J by 0 bases, with 5 bases left in between. Germline V gives CDR1 ENHRY, CDR2 SYGVKD. The CDR3 is made up of 14 amino acids. The CDR3 loop is CAISEGGSGNTIYF. The CDR3 nucleotides are TGTGCCATCAGTGAGGGCGGCTCTGGAAACACCATATATTTT.